The present TCR beta chain was sequenced within a study of shared clonotypes between healthy human individuals. Across the study: CD4 naive and CD4 memory each took three plates per donor, while CD8 naive took two and CD8 memory one. General study points: Among non-shared clonotypes, generation probabilities were lower than among those shared by all four donors.

V gave up 1 base and J gave up 7 bases, with 12 bases separating them. The germline CDR1 and CDR2 sequences are SGHNT and YYREEE (reference sequence). The CDR3 is made up of 13 amino acids. As processed by the authors: Junction-only sequences produced by ImmunoSEQ had no quality scores, so filtering differed. Only in-frame clones appear in the TCRdb table, and some are missing; sequencing was by immunoSEQ multiplex PCR. V, J and clone size are those of that table, while D and trimming were read from the DNA. The sample has 1.5 million to 2.5 million clones, about 95% seen once; the top ten hold 0.9% to 1.5%. This clone was seen just once. Antigen specificity is unknown. Terminally differentiated effector memory CD45RA+ cells were excluded from the naive CD8 cells, which were CD45RO-negative and positively selected for CCR7.

The specimen sequenced was naive CD8+ T cells sorted from blood. This sequence was found in a man aged 18 to 29 in good health. The chain joins TRBV5-4 to TRBJ2-7; tentative D call: TRBD1 (6 bases). The CDR3: CASSLQGSAEQYF. CDR3 DNA: TGTGCCAGCAGCTTGCAGGGGTCCGCGGAGCAGTACTTC.